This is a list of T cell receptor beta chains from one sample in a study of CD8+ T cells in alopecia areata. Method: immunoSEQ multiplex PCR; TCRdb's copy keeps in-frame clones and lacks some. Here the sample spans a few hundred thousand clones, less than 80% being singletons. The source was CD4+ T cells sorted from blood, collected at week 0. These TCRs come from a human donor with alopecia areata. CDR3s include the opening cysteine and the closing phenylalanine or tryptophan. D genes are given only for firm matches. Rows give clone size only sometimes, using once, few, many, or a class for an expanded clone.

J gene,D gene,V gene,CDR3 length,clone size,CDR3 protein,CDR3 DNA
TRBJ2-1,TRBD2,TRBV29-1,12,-,CSAGGAVYEQFF,TGCAGCGCGGGGGGGGCCGTCTATGAGCAGTTCTTC
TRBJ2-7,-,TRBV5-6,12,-,CASSLVGAEQYF,TGTGCCAGCAGCTTGGTGGGTGCCGAGCAGTACTTC
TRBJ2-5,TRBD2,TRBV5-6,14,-,CASSSGTSGETQYF,TGTGCCAGCAGCTCCGGGACTAGCGGAGAGACCCAGTACTTC
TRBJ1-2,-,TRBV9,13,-,CASSVVQGQGYTF,TGTGCCAGCAGCGTAGTTCAAGGTCAAGGCTACACCTTC
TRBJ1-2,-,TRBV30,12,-,CARQQENYGYTF,TGTGCCAGACAACAGGAGAACTATGGCTACACCTTC
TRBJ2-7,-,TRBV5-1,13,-,CASSPPTIYEQYF,TGCGCCAGCAGCCCGCCCACTATCTACGAGCAGTACTTC
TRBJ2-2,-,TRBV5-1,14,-,CASSPTSNTGELFF,TGCGCCAGCAGCCCTACCTCAAACACCGGGGAGCTGTTTTTT
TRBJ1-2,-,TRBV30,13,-,CAWSGGIRYGYTF,TGTGCCTGGAGCGGTGGTATTCGGTATGGCTACACCTTC
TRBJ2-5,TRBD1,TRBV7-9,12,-,CAIDRGGETQYF,TGTGCCATCGACAGGGGCGGAGAGACCCAGTACTTC
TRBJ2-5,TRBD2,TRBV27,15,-,CASRGLAGGEETQYF,TGTGCCAGCAGGGGACTAGCGGGGGGCGAAGAGACCCAGTACTTC
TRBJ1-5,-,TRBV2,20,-,CASSESRDSVAPNANQPQHF,TGTGCCAGCAGTGAAAGCAGGGACTCGGTGGCTCCGAACGCCAATCAGCCCCAGCATTTT
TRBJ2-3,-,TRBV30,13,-,CAWSVLGADTQYF,TGTGCCTGGAGTGTACTCGGCGCAGATACGCAGTATTTT
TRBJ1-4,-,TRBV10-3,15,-,CAISALPQSGEKLFF,TGTGCCATCAGCGCTCTTCCCCAGTCGGGTGAAAAACTGTTTTTT
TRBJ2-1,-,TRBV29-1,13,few,CSVTGDLYNEQFF,TGCAGCGTTACGGGGGACTTATACAATGAGCAGTTCTTC
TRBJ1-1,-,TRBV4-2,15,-,CASSQDLGGYTEAFF,TGTGCCAGCAGCCAAGATTTGGGGGGCTACACTGAAGCTTTCTTT
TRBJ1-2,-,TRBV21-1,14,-,CASSRVTFRYGYTF,TGTGCCAGCAGCAGGGTGACTTTCCGCTATGGCTACACCTTC
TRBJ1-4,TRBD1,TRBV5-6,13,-,CASSRDRNEKLFF,TGTGCCAGCAGCCGGGACAGAAATGAAAAACTGTTTTTT
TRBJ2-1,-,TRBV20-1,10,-,CSAFRREQFF,TGCAGTGCTTTTCGACGGGAGCAGTTCTTC
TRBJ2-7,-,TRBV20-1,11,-,CSARGRLEQYF,TGCAGTGCTAGAGGCAGACTCGAGCAGTACTTC
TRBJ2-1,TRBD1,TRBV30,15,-,CAWSVLGQGHNEQFF,TGTGCCTGGAGTGTATTGGGACAGGGCCACAATGAGCAGTTCTTC
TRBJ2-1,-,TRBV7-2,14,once,CASSLMAGWNEQFF,TGTGCCAGCAGCTTAATGGCGGGGTGGAATGAGCAGTTCTTC
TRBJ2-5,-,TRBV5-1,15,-,CASSPMAGARETQYF,TGCGCCAGCAGCCCGATGGCGGGGGCGCGGGAGACCCAGTACTTC
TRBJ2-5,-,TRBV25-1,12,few,CASTGGQETQYF,TGTGCCAGCACCGGGGGCCAAGAGACCCAGTACTTC
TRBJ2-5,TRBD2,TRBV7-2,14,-,CASSLSGGQETQYF,TGTGCCAGCAGCCTTAGCGGGGGACAAGAGACCCAGTACTTC
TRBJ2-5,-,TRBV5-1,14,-,CASSLGGPPETQYF,TGCGCCAGCAGCTTAGGCGGTCCCCCGGAGACCCAGTACTTC
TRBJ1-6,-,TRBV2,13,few,CASSETLGSPLHF,TGTGCCAGCAGTGAAACATTAGGGTCACCCCTCCACTTT
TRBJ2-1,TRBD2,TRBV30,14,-,CAWSVAGGFHEQFF,TGTGCCTGGAGTGTAGCGGGGGGATTTCATGAGCAGTTCTTC
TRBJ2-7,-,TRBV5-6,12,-,CASSFKTYEQYF,TGTGCCAGCAGCTTTAAGACCTACGAGCAGTACTTC
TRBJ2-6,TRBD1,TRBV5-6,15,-,CASSLGQSGANVLTF,TGTGCCAGCAGCCTGGGACAGTCTGGGGCCAACGTCCTGACTTTC
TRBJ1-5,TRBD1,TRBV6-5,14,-,CASSVDRANQPQHF,TGTGCCAGCAGTGTCGACAGGGCCAATCAGCCCCAGCATTTT
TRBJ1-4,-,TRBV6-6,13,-,CASIPRGKGKLFF,TGTGCCAGCATTCCTAGGGGGAAAGGAAAACTGTTTTTT
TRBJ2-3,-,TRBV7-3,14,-,CASSLIQRPDTQYF,TGTGCCAGCAGCTTAATTCAGCGGCCAGATACGCAGTATTTT
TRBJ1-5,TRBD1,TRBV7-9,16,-,CASSLGTGASNQPQHF,TGTGCCAGCAGCTTAGGGACAGGGGCGAGCAATCAGCCCCAGCATTTT
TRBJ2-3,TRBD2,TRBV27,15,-,CASSLAGGPTDTQYF,TGTGCCAGCAGTTTAGCGGGGGGGCCGACAGATACGCAGTATTTT
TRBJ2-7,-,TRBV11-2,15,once,CASSLYPGQSYEQYF,TGTGCCAGCAGCCTTTACCCGGGACAAAGCTACGAGCAGTACTTC
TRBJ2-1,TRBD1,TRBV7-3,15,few,CASSPGQGNYNEQFF,TGTGCCAGCAGCCCAGGACAGGGGAACTACAATGAGCAGTTCTTC
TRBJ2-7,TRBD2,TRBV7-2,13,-,CASSLVRGDEQYF,TGTGCCAGCAGCTTAGTGCGGGGGGACGAGCAGTACTTC
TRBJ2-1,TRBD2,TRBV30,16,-,CAWSIPRPFSSGGQFF,TGTGCCTGGAGTATACCCCGACCCTTCTCTAGCGGGGGGCAGTTCTTC